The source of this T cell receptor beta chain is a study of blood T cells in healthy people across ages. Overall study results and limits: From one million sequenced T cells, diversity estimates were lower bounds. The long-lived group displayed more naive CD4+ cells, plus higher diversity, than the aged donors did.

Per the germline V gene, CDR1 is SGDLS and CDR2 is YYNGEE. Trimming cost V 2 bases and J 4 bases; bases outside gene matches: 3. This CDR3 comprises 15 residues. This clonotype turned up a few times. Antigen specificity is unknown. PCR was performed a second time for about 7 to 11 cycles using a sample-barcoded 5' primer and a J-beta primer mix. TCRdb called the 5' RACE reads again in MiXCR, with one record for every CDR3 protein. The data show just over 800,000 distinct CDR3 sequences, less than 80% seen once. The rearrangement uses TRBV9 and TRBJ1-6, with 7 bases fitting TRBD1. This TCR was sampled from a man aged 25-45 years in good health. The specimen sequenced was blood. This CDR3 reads CASSVRDSYNSPLHF. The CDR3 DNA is TGTGCCAGCAGCGTCCGGGACAGTTATAATTCACCCCTCCACTTT.